This T cell receptor (beta chain) was recovered during a study of blood T cell repertoires in COVID-19. Some clones are missing from TCRdb's copy, which holds only in-frame ones; the method was immunoSEQ multiplex PCR. The sample has roughly 480,000 clones; approximately 92% are singletons. Sequenced input: peripheral blood. This TCR was recovered from a man between 18 and 35 years old with COVID-19, enrolled during active disease.

CDR3 sequence: CASSFSGTDTQYF. As DNA, the CDR3 is TGTGCCAGCAGTTTCTCCGGCACAGATACGCAGTATTTT. The rearrangement uses TRBV27 and TRBJ2-3, with D unclear. The CDR3 has 13 residues. Germline V gene lookup returns CDR1 MNHEY and CDR2 SMNVEV (reference sequence). The V end was cut by 3 bases, the J end by 1 base, with 5 bases between.